What follows describes a single T cell receptor beta chain. As yet, its antigen is unknown. The data were produced by immunoSEQ multiplex PCR, yet TCRdb's version contains in-frame clones alone and is incomplete. The profile shows about 130,000 clones, about 90% of them singletons. The sample comes from a study of T cell responses to AZD1222 COVID-19 vaccine. Study-wide findings and caveats: Spike-specific TCR breadth and depth both grew after two AZD1222 doses. Samples come after the peak T cell response, not at day 14. Donors, mostly white British, included more females; clonal diversity was possibly underestimated.

CDR3 length: 13 amino acids. The germline V and J ends were trimmed by 2 bases and 1 base, with 5 bases remaining between them. Looked up from germline, CDR1 is KGHSH and CDR2 is LQKENI. The rearrangement links TRBV18 to TRBJ2-5; TRBD1 is a possible D gene (5 bases). This receptor was identified in an adult in good health. Source: peripheral blood, taken on day 0 of AZD1222 vaccination. CDR3 sequence: CASSPGAQETQYF. The CDR3 nucleotides are TGTGCCAGCTCACCAGGGGCCCAAGAGACCCAGTACTTC. Together with reference TRBV18 and TRBJ2-5, the CDR3 gives the full variable domain: NAGVMQNPRHLVRRRGQEARLRCSPMKGHSHVYWYRQLPEEGLKFMVYLQKENIIDESGMPKERFSAEFPKEGPSILRIQQVVRGDSAAYFCASSPGAQETQYFGPGTRLLVL.